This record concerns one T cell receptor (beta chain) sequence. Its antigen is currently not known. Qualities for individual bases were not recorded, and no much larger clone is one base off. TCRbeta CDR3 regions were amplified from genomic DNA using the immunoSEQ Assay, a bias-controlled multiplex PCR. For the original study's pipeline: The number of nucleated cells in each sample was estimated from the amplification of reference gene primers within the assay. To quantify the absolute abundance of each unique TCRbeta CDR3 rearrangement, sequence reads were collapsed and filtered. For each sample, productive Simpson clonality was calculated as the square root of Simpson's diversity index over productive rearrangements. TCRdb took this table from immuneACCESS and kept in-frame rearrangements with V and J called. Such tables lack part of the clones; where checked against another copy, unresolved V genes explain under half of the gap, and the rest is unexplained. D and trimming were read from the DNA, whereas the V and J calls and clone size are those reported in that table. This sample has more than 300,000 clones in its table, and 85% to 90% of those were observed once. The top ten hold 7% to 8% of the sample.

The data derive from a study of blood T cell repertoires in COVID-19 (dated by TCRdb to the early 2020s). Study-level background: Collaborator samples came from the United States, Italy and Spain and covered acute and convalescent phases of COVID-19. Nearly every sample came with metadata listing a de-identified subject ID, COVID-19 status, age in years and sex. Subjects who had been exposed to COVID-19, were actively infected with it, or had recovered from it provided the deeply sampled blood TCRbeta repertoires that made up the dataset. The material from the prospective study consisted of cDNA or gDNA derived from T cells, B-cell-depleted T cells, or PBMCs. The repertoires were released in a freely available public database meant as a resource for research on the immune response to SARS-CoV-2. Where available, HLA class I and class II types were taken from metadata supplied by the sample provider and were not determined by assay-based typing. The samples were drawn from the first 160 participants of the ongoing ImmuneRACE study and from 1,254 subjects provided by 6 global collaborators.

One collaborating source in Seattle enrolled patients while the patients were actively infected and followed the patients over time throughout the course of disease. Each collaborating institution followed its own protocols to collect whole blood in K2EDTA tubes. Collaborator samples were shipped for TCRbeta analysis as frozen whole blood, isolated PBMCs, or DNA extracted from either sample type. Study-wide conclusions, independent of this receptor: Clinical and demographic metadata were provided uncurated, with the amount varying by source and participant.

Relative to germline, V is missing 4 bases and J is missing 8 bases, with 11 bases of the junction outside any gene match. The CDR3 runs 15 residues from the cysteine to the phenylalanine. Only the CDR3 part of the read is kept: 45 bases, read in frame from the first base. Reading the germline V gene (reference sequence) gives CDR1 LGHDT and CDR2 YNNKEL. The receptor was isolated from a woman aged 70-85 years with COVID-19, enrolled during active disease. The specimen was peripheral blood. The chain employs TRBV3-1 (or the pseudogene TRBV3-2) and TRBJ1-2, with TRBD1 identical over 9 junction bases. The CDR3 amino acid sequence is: CASSPQVGTGLGYTF. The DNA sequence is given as TGTGCCAGCAGCCCCCAAGTTGGGACAGGGTTAGGCTACACCTTC.